This TCR beta chain was captured in a study of response to subunit inactivated influenza vaccine. Between the trimmed V and J ends, which lost 5 bases and 2 bases, there was a span of 13 bases. Germline V gene sequence: CDR1 SGHTA, CDR2 FQGNSA. The CDR3 covers 15 residues. TCRdb reprocessed the RT-PCR reads with MiXCR, giving one entry per CDR3 protein. Of about 520,000 distinct CDR3 sequences detected, around 25% appear once; the ten largest clones hold 1.9%. Study-level findings and limits: The authors offered the suggestion that each seasonal influenza vaccination recruits few new T cells.

Comments on this clonotype: What it binds is unknown.

The V and J genes are TRBV7-2 and TRBJ2-1, with D perhaps matching TRBD1 (8 bases). This specimen consisted of CD4+ T cells sorted from PBMCs, obtained around 5 days after vaccination. This receptor was taken from a man aged 45-65 years who received an inactivated influenza vaccine. This CDR3 is CASSQQGGTYNEQFF. In DNA form, the CDR3 reads TGTGCCAGCAGCCAACAGGGGGGGACCTACAATGAGCAGTTCTTC.